Included here is one TCR beta chain sequence, with context. The assay used deep level. Sequenced by immunoSEQ multiplex PCR; TCRdb stores in-frame clones only, minus some. The table records under 850,000 clones, roughly 92% of them present only once. The sample originates from a study of shared clonotypes between healthy human individuals. Study in general: CD4 naive and CD4 memory each took three plates per donor, while CD8 naive took two and CD8 memory one.

Germline lookup yields CDR1 LNHDA and CDR2 SQIVND (reference sequence). The trim removed 7 bases at V and 4 bases at J, leaving 17 bases unmatched. The CDR3 is 19 residues long. Naive CD8 cells lacked CD45RO, underwent positive selection for CCR7 and left out terminally differentiated effector memory CD45RA+ cells. Donors included only healthy HIV-negative adults lacking recent acute infections or vaccinations. Material for sequencing was naive CD8+ T cells sorted from blood. The clonotype originates from a man aged 25-40 years in good health. The chain joins TRBV19 to TRBJ2-1; 12 nucleotides line up with TRBD2. DNA of the CDR3: TGTGCCAGTACCATCTTACCCAGGACTAGCGGGACGAAGTACAATGAGCAGTTCTTC. Encoded protein: CASTILPRTSGTKYNEQFF.